These T cell receptor beta chains were read from a single sample in a study of shared clonotypes between healthy human individuals. Some clones are missing from TCRdb's copy, which holds only in-frame ones; the method was immunoSEQ multiplex PCR. The repertoire has about 2.4 million clones, roughly 93% of them found once; the top ten carry around 0.37%. The sequenced sample was naive CD4+ T cells from PBMCs. Receptor source: a young man in good health. Some clones in this sample may be carry-over from other donors' samples. Each CDR3 is given with its conserved first and last residue. D genes are given only for firm matches. Size values are once, few and many counts, or a class for expanded clones, and some rows have none.

d_gene: NA
v_gene: TRBV19
j_gene: TRBJ1-5
abundance: NA
CDR3aa: CASTLDNSNQPQHF
CDR3nt: TGTGCCAGTACCTTGGACAATAGCAATCAGCCCCAGCATTTT

d_gene: NA
v_gene: TRBV10-2
j_gene: TRBJ1-2
abundance: NA
CDR3aa: CASGSYYGYTF
CDR3nt: TGCGCCAGCGGCAGCTACTATGGCTACACCTTC

d_gene: TRBD2
v_gene: TRBV25-1
j_gene: TRBJ2-7
abundance: NA
CDR3aa: CASYRTIPGGYMYEQYF
CDR3nt: TGTGCCAGCTACCGGACTATACCGGGAGGCTATATGTACGAGCAGTACTTC

d_gene: NA
v_gene: TRBV7-9
j_gene: TRBJ1-5
abundance: NA
CDR3aa: CASSLVLDLGASNQPQHF
CDR3nt: TGTGCCAGCAGCTTAGTGTTAGACTTGGGGGCTAGCAATCAGCCCCAGCATTTT

d_gene: NA
v_gene: TRBV5-1
j_gene: TRBJ2-1
abundance: once
CDR3aa: CASQRGAGGNNEQFF
CDR3nt: TGCGCCAGCCAACGAGGAGCGGGTGGGAATAATGAGCAGTTCTTC

d_gene: TRBD2
v_gene: TRBV9
j_gene: TRBJ2-5
abundance: NA
CDR3aa: CASSVGRAGGQETQYF
CDR3nt: TGTGCCAGCAGCGTGGGTAGAGCGGGAGGGCAAGAGACCCAGTACTTC

d_gene: TRBD2
v_gene: TRBV4-1
j_gene: TRBJ2-7
abundance: NA
CDR3aa: CASSQENPTSGRRYEQYF
CDR3nt: TGCGCCAGCAGCCAAGAGAACCCAACTAGCGGGAGAAGGTACGAGCAGTACTTC

d_gene: NA
v_gene: TRBV9
j_gene: TRBJ2-3
abundance: NA
CDR3aa: CASSPPGAATTSTDTQYF
CDR3nt: TGTGCCAGCAGCCCCCCAGGGGCCGCAACGACTAGCACAGATACGCAGTATTTT

d_gene: NA
v_gene: TRBV7-2
j_gene: TRBJ2-7
abundance: NA
CDR3aa: CASSLGPRYEQYF
CDR3nt: TGTGCCAGCAGCTTAGGTCCCCGCTACGAGCAGTACTTC

d_gene: NA
v_gene: TRBV18
j_gene: TRBJ2-3
abundance: NA
CDR3aa: CASSPRASISTDTQYF
CDR3nt: TGTGCCAGCTCACCACGGGCTAGTATAAGCACAGATACGCAGTATTTT

d_gene: TRBD1
v_gene: TRBV4-1
j_gene: TRBJ2-1
abundance: NA
CDR3aa: CASRTDKGGEKQFF
CDR3nt: TGCGCCAGCAGGACAGACAAAGGGGGCGAGAAGCAGTTCTTC

d_gene: TRBD1
v_gene: TRBV7-9
j_gene: TRBJ1-5
abundance: NA
CDR3aa: CASSRTGVQPQHF
CDR3nt: TGTGCCAGCAGCAGGACAGGGGTTCAGCCCCAGCATTTT

d_gene: TRBD2
v_gene: TRBV19
j_gene: TRBJ2-2
abundance: NA
CDR3aa: CASRTGTSGRANTGELFF
CDR3nt: TGTGCCAGTAGGACCGGGACTAGCGGGAGGGCGAACACCGGGGAGCTGTTTTTT

d_gene: TRBD1
v_gene: TRBV19
j_gene: TRBJ1-3
abundance: NA
CDR3aa: CASSDRGLWNTIYF
CDR3nt: TGTGCCAGTAGTGACAGGGGGCTTTGGAACACCATATATTTT

d_gene: NA
v_gene: TRBV18
j_gene: TRBJ1-1
abundance: few
CDR3aa: CASSPPKDRNTEAFF
CDR3nt: TGTGCCAGCTCACCACCTAAAGACAGGAACACTGAAGCTTTCTTT

d_gene: NA
v_gene: TRBV5-1
j_gene: TRBJ2-3
abundance: NA
CDR3aa: CASSFGGKSTDTQYF
CDR3nt: TGCGCCAGCAGCTTTGGAGGGAAAAGCACAGATACGCAGTATTTT

d_gene: NA
v_gene: TRBV11-3
j_gene: TRBJ2-5
abundance: NA
CDR3aa: CASSSSEETQYF
CDR3nt: TGTGCCAGCAGCTCTAGCGAAGAGACCCAGTACTTC

d_gene: TRBD2
v_gene: TRBV7-3
j_gene: TRBJ2-1
abundance: NA
CDR3aa: CASSLTAGVMTEQFF
CDR3nt: TGTGCCAGCAGCTTAACTGCGGGAGTGATGACTGAGCAGTTCTTC

d_gene: NA
v_gene: TRBV9
j_gene: TRBJ2-1
abundance: NA
CDR3aa: CATPNDYNEQFF
CDR3nt: TGTGCCACCCCGAATGACTACAATGAGCAGTTCTTC

d_gene: NA
v_gene: TRBV14
j_gene: TRBJ1-5
abundance: NA
CDR3aa: CASIHWGNQPQHF
CDR3nt: TGTGCCAGCATTCACTGGGGCAATCAGCCCCAGCATTTT

d_gene: NA
v_gene: TRBV15
j_gene: TRBJ2-2
abundance: NA
CDR3aa: CATSRGPGGNTGELFF
CDR3nt: TGTGCCACCAGCAGAGGTCCCGGGGGAAACACCGGGGAGCTGTTTTTT

d_gene: TRBD2
v_gene: TRBV5-1
j_gene: TRBJ2-3
abundance: NA
CDR3aa: CASSPGGTSGTDTQYF
CDR3nt: TGCGCCAGCAGCCCAGGGGGGACTAGCGGCACAGATACGCAGTATTTT

d_gene: NA
v_gene: TRBV7-9
j_gene: TRBJ2-3
abundance: NA
CDR3aa: CAGGVDTQYF
CDR3nt: TGTGCAGGGGGGGTAGATACGCAGTATTTT

d_gene: TRBD1
v_gene: TRBV9
j_gene: TRBJ1-2
abundance: NA
CDR3aa: CASSAPPTGVPGGYTF
CDR3nt: TGTGCCAGCAGCGCCCCCCCTACAGGGGTGCCCGGGGGCTACACCTTC

d_gene: TRBD2
v_gene: TRBV4-1
j_gene: TRBJ2-7
abundance: NA
CDR3aa: CASSQDLASGSYEQYF
CDR3nt: TGCGCCAGCAGCCAAGATCTCGCTAGCGGGAGTTACGAGCAGTACTTC

d_gene: NA
v_gene: TRBV7-9
j_gene: TRBJ1-1
abundance: NA
CDR3aa: CASSLATNTEAFF
CDR3nt: TGTGCCAGCAGCTTAGCGACGAACACTGAAGCTTTCTTT

d_gene: TRBD2
v_gene: TRBV5-4
j_gene: TRBJ2-7
abundance: NA
CDR3aa: CASSLVSGRGHEQYF
CDR3nt: TGTGCCAGCAGCTTGGTTAGCGGGAGAGGCCACGAGCAGTACTTC

d_gene: NA
v_gene: TRBV2
j_gene: TRBJ2-2
abundance: NA
CDR3aa: CASSESGELFF
CDR3nt: TGTGCCAGCAGTGAGTCCGGGGAGCTGTTTTTT

d_gene: NA
v_gene: TRBV6-1
j_gene: TRBJ2-7
abundance: once
CDR3aa: CASSEAQTGTDEQYF
CDR3nt: TGTGCCAGCAGTGAGGCCCAGACAGGAACGGACGAGCAGTACTTC

d_gene: TRBD2
v_gene: TRBV7-3
j_gene: TRBJ2-3
abundance: NA
CDR3aa: CASSPLLAASTDTQYF
CDR3nt: TGTGCCAGCAGCCCCTTACTAGCGGCCAGCACAGATACGCAGTATTTT

d_gene: NA
v_gene: TRBV9
j_gene: TRBJ2-7
abundance: NA
CDR3aa: CASSPWGSNYEQYF
CDR3nt: TGTGCCAGCAGCCCCTGGGGGTCCAACTACGAGCAGTACTTC

d_gene: TRBD1
v_gene: TRBV10-1
j_gene: TRBJ2-7
abundance: NA
CDR3aa: CASSEPGTGDYEQYF
CDR3nt: TGCGCCAGCAGTGAGCCAGGGACAGGGGACTACGAGCAGTACTTC

d_gene: NA
v_gene: TRBV7-9
j_gene: TRBJ2-5
abundance: NA
CDR3aa: CASSLRGETQYF
CDR3nt: TGTGCCAGCAGCCTCCGAGGGGAGACCCAGTACTTC

d_gene: NA
v_gene: TRBV5-1
j_gene: TRBJ2-3
abundance: once
CDR3aa: CASSLEAPRDTQYF
CDR3nt: TGCGCCAGCAGCTTGGAAGCTCCGAGAGATACGCAGTATTTT

d_gene: NA
v_gene: TRBV28
j_gene: TRBJ1-5
abundance: NA
CDR3aa: CASAYQVLQGDEQPQHF
CDR3nt: TGTGCCAGCGCCTACCAGGTCCTTCAGGGCGATGAACAGCCCCAGCATTTT

d_gene: NA
v_gene: TRBV29-1
j_gene: TRBJ1-1
abundance: NA
CDR3aa: CSAGPDMYTEAFF
CDR3nt: TGCAGCGCCGGACCGGATATGTACACTGAAGCTTTCTTT

d_gene: NA
v_gene: TRBV7-3
j_gene: TRBJ2-2
abundance: once
CDR3aa: CASSLQRDGELFF
CDR3nt: TGTGCCAGCAGCTTACAGCGAGACGGGGAGCTGTTTTTT

d_gene: NA
v_gene: TRBV28
j_gene: TRBJ2-1
abundance: NA
CDR3aa: CASRPPVSYNEQFF
CDR3nt: TGTGCCAGCAGACCCCCCGTCTCCTACAATGAGCAGTTCTTC

d_gene: TRBD2
v_gene: TRBV19
j_gene: TRBJ2-7
abundance: NA
CDR3aa: CATAGLAGGEQYF
CDR3nt: TGTGCCACCGCCGGGCTAGCGGGAGGCGAGCAGTACTTC

d_gene: TRBD1
v_gene: TRBV7-9
j_gene: TRBJ1-1
abundance: NA
CDR3aa: CASSEQGNLNTEAFF
CDR3nt: TGTGCCAGCAGCGAACAGGGGAATTTGAACACTGAAGCTTTCTTT

d_gene: TRBD1
v_gene: TRBV6-5
j_gene: TRBJ1-5
abundance: NA
CDR3aa: CASRETGSRQPQHF
CDR3nt: TGTGCCAGCAGGGAGACAGGGAGTCGTCAGCCCCAGCATTTT

d_gene: TRBD2
v_gene: TRBV5-1
j_gene: TRBJ2-3
abundance: NA
CDR3aa: CASSKTSSTTDTQYF
CDR3nt: TGCGCCAGCAGCAAGACTAGCTCAACCACAGATACGCAGTATTTT